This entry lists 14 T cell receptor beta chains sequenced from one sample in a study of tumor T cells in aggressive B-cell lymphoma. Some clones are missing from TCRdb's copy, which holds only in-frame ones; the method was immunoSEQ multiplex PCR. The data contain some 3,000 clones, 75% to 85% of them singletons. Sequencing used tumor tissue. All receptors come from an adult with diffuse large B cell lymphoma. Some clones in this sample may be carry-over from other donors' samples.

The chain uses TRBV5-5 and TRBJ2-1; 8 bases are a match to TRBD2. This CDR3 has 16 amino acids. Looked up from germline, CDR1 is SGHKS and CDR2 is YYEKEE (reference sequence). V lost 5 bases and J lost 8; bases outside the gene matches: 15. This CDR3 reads CASSFQAGDTRDEQFF. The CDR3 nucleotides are TGTGCCAGCAGTTTCCAAGCGGGGGATACAAGGGATGAGCAGTTCTTC.

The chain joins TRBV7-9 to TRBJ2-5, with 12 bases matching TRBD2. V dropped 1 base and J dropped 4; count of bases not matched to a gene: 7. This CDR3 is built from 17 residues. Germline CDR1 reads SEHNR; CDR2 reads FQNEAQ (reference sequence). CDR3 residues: CASSLETGTSGRETQYF. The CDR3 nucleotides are TGTGCCAGCAGCTTAGAAACCGGGACTAGCGGGCGAGAGACCCAGTACTTC.

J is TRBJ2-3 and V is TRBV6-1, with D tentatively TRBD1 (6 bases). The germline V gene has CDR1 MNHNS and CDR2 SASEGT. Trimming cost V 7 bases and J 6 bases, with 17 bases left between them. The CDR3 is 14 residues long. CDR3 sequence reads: CASKGDWGLDTQYF. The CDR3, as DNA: TGTGCCAGCAAGGGGGATTGGGGATTGGATACGCAGTATTTT.

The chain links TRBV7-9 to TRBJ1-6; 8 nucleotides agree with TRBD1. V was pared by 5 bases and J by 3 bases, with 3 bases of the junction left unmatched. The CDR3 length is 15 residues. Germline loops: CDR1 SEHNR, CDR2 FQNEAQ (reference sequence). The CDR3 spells CASSPGTGYNSPLHF. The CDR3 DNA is TGTGCCAGCAGCCCTGGGACAGGCTATAATTCACCCCTCCACTTT.

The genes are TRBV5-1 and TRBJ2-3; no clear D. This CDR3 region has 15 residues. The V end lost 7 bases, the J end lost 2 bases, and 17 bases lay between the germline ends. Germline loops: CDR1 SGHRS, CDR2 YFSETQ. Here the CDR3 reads CASLRDLLNTDTQYF. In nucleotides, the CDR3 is TGCGCCAGCCTCCGCGACTTACTAAACACAGATACGCAGTATTTT.

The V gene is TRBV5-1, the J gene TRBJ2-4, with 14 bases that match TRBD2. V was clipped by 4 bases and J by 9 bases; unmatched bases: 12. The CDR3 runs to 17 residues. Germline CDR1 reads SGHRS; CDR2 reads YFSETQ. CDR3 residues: CASSLTTSGRAKFIQYF. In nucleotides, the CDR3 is TGCGCCAGCAGCCTAACGACTAGCGGGAGGGCCAAATTCATTCAGTACTTC.

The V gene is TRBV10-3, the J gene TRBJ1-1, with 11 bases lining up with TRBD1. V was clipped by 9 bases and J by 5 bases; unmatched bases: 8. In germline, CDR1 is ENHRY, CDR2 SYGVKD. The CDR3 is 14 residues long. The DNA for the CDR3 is TGTGCCATAGCTACCGGGACAGGGGGAACTGAAGCTTTCTTT. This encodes CAIATGTGGTEAFF.

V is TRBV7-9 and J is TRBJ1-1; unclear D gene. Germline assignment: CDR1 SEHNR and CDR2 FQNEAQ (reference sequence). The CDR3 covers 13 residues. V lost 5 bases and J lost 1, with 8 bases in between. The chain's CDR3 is CASSDLWNTEAFF. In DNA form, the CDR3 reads TGTGCCAGCAGCGATCTATGGAACACTGAAGCTTTCTTT. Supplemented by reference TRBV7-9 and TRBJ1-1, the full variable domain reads DTGVSQNPRHKITKRGQNVTFRCDPISEHNRLYWYRQTLGQGPEFLTYFQNEAQLEKSRLLSDRFSAERPKGSFSTLEIQRTEQGDSAMYLCASSDLWNTEAFFGQGTRLTVV.

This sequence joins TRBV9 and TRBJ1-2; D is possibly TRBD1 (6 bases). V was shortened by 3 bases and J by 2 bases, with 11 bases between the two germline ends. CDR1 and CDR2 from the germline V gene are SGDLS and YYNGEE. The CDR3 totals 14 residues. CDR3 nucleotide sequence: TGTGCCAGCAGCGCCGGACAGACCAACTATGGCTACACCTTC. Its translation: CASSAGQTNYGYTF.

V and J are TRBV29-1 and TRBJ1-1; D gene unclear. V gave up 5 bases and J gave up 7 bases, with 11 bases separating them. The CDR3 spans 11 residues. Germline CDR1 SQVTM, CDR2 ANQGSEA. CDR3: CSVRPGFEAFF. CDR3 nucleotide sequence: TGCAGCGTTCGGCCGGGATTTGAAGCTTTCTTT.

The CDR3 here is CASSPWTGSYEQYF. The CDR3 coding sequence is TGTGCCAGCAGCCCATGGACAGGGTCCTACGAGCAGTACTTC. The rearrangement joins TRBV9 to TRBJ2-5; 8 bases match TRBD1. The end of the DNA aligns better with TRBJ2-7, so the J call may be wrong. This CDR3 has 14 residues. Germline assignment: CDR1 SGDLS and CDR2 YYNGEE.

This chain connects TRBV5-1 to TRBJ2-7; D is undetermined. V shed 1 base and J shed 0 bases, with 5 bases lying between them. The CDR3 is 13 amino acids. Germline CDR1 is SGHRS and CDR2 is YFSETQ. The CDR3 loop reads CASSLTVSYEQYF. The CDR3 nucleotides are TGCGCCAGCAGCTTGACGGTCTCCTACGAGCAGTACTTC.

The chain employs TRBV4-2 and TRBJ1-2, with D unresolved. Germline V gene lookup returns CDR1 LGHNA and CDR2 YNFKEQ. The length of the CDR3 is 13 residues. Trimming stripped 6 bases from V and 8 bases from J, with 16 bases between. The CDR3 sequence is CASRLPGIGGYTF. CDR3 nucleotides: TGTGCCAGCAGACTTCCGGGGATAGGAGGCTACACCTTC.

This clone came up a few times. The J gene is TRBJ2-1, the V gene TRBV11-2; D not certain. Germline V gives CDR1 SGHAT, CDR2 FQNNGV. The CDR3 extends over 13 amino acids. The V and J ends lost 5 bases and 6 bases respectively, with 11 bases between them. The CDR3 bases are TGTGCCAGCAGCCAGCCTAGTGGCAATGAGCAGTTCTTC. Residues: CASSQPSGNEQFF.